The 8 T cell receptor beta chains below all came from one sample that was sequenced in a study of blood T cell repertoires in COVID-19. Produced via immunoSEQ multiplex PCR; TCRdb's table is partial and in-frame only. The table shows some 170,000 clones, with about 90% occurring only once. The sample was PBMCs or T cells enriched from blood (not recorded which). Every receptor here comes from a human donor with acute COVID-19. The donor label of this sample is uncertain.

The chain links TRBV27 to TRBJ2-5; 7 bases align to TRBD1. CDR3 length: 13 residues. Germline CDR1 and CDR2: MNHEY and SMNVEV (reference sequence). The trim removed 5 bases at V and 7 bases at J, leaving 7 bases unmatched. CDR3 bases: TGTGCCAGCAGTCTAACAGGGGCATCGACCCAGTACTTC. Its protein product is CASSLTGASTQYF.

This sequence joins TRBV7-2 and TRBJ2-7, with no clear D. CDR1 is SGHTA, CDR2 FQGNSA, per germline. With 5 bases removed from V and 1 base from J, the gap between germline ends came to 12 bases. The CDR3 is made up of 14 amino acids. The DNA of the CDR3 is TGTGCCAGCAGCCAAATGTTAGTTTCCTACGAGCAGTACTTC. This gives the protein CASSQMLVSYEQYF.

V and J are TRBV18 and TRBJ2-1; 12 nucleotides align to TRBD2. The J segment lost 8 bases and the V segment lost 4 bases, leaving 18 bases of the junction unmatched. Germline-derived CDR1 and CDR2 are KGHSH and LQKENI. The CDR3 length is 19 residues. This CDR3 is CASSRSSSGGAFFRDEQFF. For the CDR3, the DNA is TGTGCCAGCTCACGATCGTCTAGCGGGGGGGCCTTTTTTCGCGATGAGCAGTTCTTC.

The chain employs TRBV9 and TRBJ1-2; D remains unclear. Trimming took 0 bases from V and 8 from J, leaving 17 bases between them. Per the germline V gene, CDR1 is SGDLS and CDR2 is YYNGEE. CDR3 size: 15 residues. CDR3 bases: TGTGCCAGCAGCGTAGGGCGGGAAGGTTTGGGGGGCTACACCTTC. Translation gives CASSVGREGLGGYTF.

The chain joins TRBV9 to TRBJ1-1, with D perhaps TRBD1 (5 bases). The CDR3 contains 15 residues. The germline V gene has CDR1 SGDLS and CDR2 YYNGEE. Trimming stripped 4 bases from V and 1 base from J, with 14 bases between. The CDR3 region is CASSPRQLANTEAFF. In DNA form, the CDR3 reads TGTGCCAGCAGCCCGAGACAGCTCGCGAACACTGAAGCTTTCTTT. Combining the CDR3 with reference TRBV9 and TRBJ1-1 gives the whole variable domain DSGVTQTPKHLITATGQRVTLRCSPRSGDLSVYWYQQSLDQGLQFLIQYYNGEERAKGNILERFSAQQFPDLHSELNLSSLELGDSALYFCASSPRQLANTEAFFGQGTRLTVV.

The J gene is TRBJ1-1, the V gene TRBV6-6; D gene uncertain. This CDR3 has 12 amino acids. V dropped 5 bases and J dropped 6 bases, with 10 bases sitting between them. Germline V CDR1 and CDR2: MNHNY, SVGAGI (reference sequence). In DNA, the CDR3 is TGTGCCAGCAGTCCCTGGAGGGCTGAAGCTTTCTTT. Translation: CASSPWRAEAFF.

The gene calls are TRBV9 and TRBJ2-5; a weak D match, TRBD2 (5 bases). Germline CDR1 SGDLS, CDR2 YYNGEE. There are 17 residues in the CDR3. V lost 0 bases to trimming and J lost 0 bases, with 15 bases between them. The CDR3 sequence: CASSVADSVSDQETQYF. The CDR3 DNA reads TGTGCCAGCAGCGTAGCGGACTCAGTTAGCGACCAAGAGACCCAGTACTTC.

V gene TRBV6-2 or TRBV6-3 combines with J gene TRBJ2-1; 9 bases match TRBD2. In germline, CDR1 is MNHEY, CDR2 SVGEGT. The CDR3 spans 17 residues. The J segment lost 3 bases and the V segment lost 0 bases, leaving 6 bases of the junction unmatched. In nucleotides, the CDR3 is TGTGCCAGCAGTTACTCCCCCTTAGCGGGGGTCTACAATGAGCAGTTCTTC. This translates into CASSYSPLAGVYNEQFF.